The rows below give T cell receptor beta chains drawn from one sample of a study of Ad26.COV2.S vaccination and SARS-CoV-2 variants. Produced via immunoSEQ multiplex PCR; TCRdb's table is partial and in-frame only. Of around 300,000 clones in the sample, approximately 86% are singletons; the top ten hold about 10%. This material consisted of peripheral blood, taken in a trial of Ad26.COV2.S vaccine versus placebo. These receptors were taken from a person between 18 and 65 years old who received the Ad26.COV2.S COVID-19 vaccine or a placebo. The CDR3 runs from the conserved cysteine through the conserved F or W. The D gene is left open where the match is weak. Not all rows give a size; the values are once, few, many and, for expanded clones, a class.

TRBV30	NA	NA	TRBJ2-7	TGTGCCTGGAGTCTGGACACCTACGAGCAGTACTTC	CAWSLDTYEQYF
TRBV6-1	NA	NA	TRBJ2-5	TGTGCCAGCAGTGAGGGACGGCTTCAGTACTTC	CASSEGRLQYF
TRBV5-1	NA	NA	TRBJ1-1	TGCGCCAGCAGCCGGACTTGGGACACTGAAGCTTTCTTT	CASSRTWDTEAFF
TRBV7-7	NA	TRBD2	TRBJ2-5	TGTGCTAGCAGCCTGGGACTAGCGGGGGGGCAAGAGACCCAGTACTTC	CASSLGLAGGQETQYF
TRBV5-1	once	TRBD1	TRBJ1-2	TGCGCCAGCAGCCCGCGAGGGACAGGGATGGATGGCTACACCTTC	CASSPRGTGMDGYTF
TRBV3-1/TRBV3-2	NA	NA	TRBJ2-1	TGTGCCAGCAGCCAAGATTTGGCGGGCCCTACGACGGGCAATGAGCAGTTCTTC	CASSQDLAGPTTGNEQFF
TRBV7-9	NA	NA	TRBJ1-4	TGTGCCAGCAGCCCGAGATCTAATGAAAAACTGTTTTTT	CASSPRSNEKLFF
TRBV5-1	few	NA	TRBJ1-4	TGCGCCAGCAGCCCGGAGGGGCAGGTGAATGAAAAACTGTTTTTT	CASSPEGQVNEKLFF
TRBV4-1	NA	TRBD1	TRBJ1-1	TGCGCCAGCAGCCAGGGACAGGGACTGAACACTGAAGCTTTCTTT	CASSQGQGLNTEAFF
TRBV2	NA	NA	TRBJ1-2	TGTGCCAGCAGTGAAGCGCTTACTAGGTCGGGCGGCTACACCTTC	CASSEALTRSGGYTF
TRBV19	NA	NA	TRBJ1-6	TGTGCCAGTAATTTCATGGGGGTGTTGAATTCACCCCTCCACTTT	CASNFMGVLNSPLHF
TRBV5-1	NA	TRBD1	TRBJ2-3	TGCGCCAGCAGCACCGGACAGGGCAGGACAGATACGCAGTATTTT	CASSTGQGRTDTQYF
TRBV21-1	NA	NA	TRBJ1-2	TGTGCCAGCAGCAAAGGACAGGCTTTGAACTATGGCTACACCTTC	CASSKGQALNYGYTF
TRBV14	NA	NA	TRBJ2-5	TGTGCCAGCAGCCAATGGTCCTACCAAGAGACCCAGTACTTC	CASSQWSYQETQYF
TRBV29-1	NA	TRBD2	TRBJ2-3	TGCAGCGTGACTAGCGGGTCTACTAGCACAGATACGCAGTATTTT	CSVTSGSTSTDTQYF
TRBV9	once	NA	TRBJ1-3	TGTGCCAGCAGCGAAGGAAACACCATATATTTT	CASSEGNTIYF
TRBV5-4	NA	TRBD1	TRBJ2-7	TGTGCCAGCAGGTTTGGACAGGGGGCGGTGGCGGGCTACGAGCAGTACTTC	CASRFGQGAVAGYEQYF
TRBV12-3/TRBV12-4	once	NA	TRBJ2-7	TGTGCCAGCAGTTTAAAGGGACCCTACGAGCAGTACTTC	CASSLKGPYEQYF
TRBV19	NA	NA	TRBJ2-7	TGTGCCAGTAGGAATAGCGGATACGAGCAGTACTTC	CASRNSGYEQYF
TRBV4-3	NA	NA	TRBJ2-3	TGCGCCAGCAGCCAAAACACCGGGACCCCGACGGATACGCAGTATTTT	CASSQNTGTPTDTQYF
TRBV12-5	NA	NA	TRBJ2-7	TGTGCTAGTGGTTTGGAGCCAGGGGCCGAGCAGTACTTC	CASGLEPGAEQYF
TRBV14	NA	TRBD1	TRBJ2-3	TGTGCCAGCAGCCAAGACCGGACAGGGGGAAAGCAGTATTTT	CASSQDRTGGKQYF
TRBV3-1/TRBV3-2	once	NA	TRBJ2-5	TGTGCCAGCAGCCAGACACTCGGGTCGGTGGGAGAGACCCAGTACTTC	CASSQTLGSVGETQYF
TRBV6-2/TRBV6-3	NA	TRBD1	TRBJ1-5	TGTGCCAGCAGTCACGGACAGGGTATAAACGGCAATCAGCCCCAGCATTTT	CASSHGQGINGNQPQHF
TRBV28	few	NA	TRBJ1-3	TGTGCCAGCAGCCTACTGGGGCACACCATATATTTT	CASSLLGHTIYF
TRBV7-9	NA	NA	TRBJ2-2	TGTGCCAGCAGCTTAGAGCGGGCCACCGGGGAGCTGTTTTTT	CASSLERATGELFF
TRBV15	NA	NA	TRBJ1-4	TGTGCCACCAGCAGAGGGGGGCCGGGTTTCGAAAAACTGTTTTTT	CATSRGGPGFEKLFF
TRBV4-1	few	TRBD1	TRBJ1-4	TGCGCCAGCAGCCCAGGGGGCATTAATGAAAAACTGTTTTTT	CASSPGGINEKLFF
TRBV5-8	NA	TRBD1	TRBJ2-7	TGTGCCAGCAGCCCCCTTGGAGGGACAGGGGTCTACGAGCAGTACTTC	CASSPLGGTGVYEQYF
TRBV7-2	NA	NA	TRBJ2-3	TGTGCCAGCAGCTTAGAGGACTCCCTCCACCTGGGAGATACGCAGTATTTT	CASSLEDSLHLGDTQYF
TRBV6-2/TRBV6-3	once	NA	TRBJ1-2	TGTGCCAGCAGCCCGACAGGAATGGATGTACGCTACACCTTC	CASSPTGMDVRYTF
TRBV18	NA	NA	TRBJ2-6	TGTGCCAGCTCACCGTCGGGGGCCGGGGCCAACGTCCTGACTTTC	CASSPSGAGANVLTF
TRBV5-1	NA	NA	TRBJ2-1	TGCGCCAGCAGCTTAGGGGCCCCAAACAATGAGCAGTTCTTC	CASSLGAPNNEQFF
TRBV5-1	NA	NA	TRBJ1-4	TGCGCCAGCAGCTCTGGCGGGAGGGAGAATGAAAAACTGTTTTTT	CASSSGGRENEKLFF
TRBV27	once	NA	TRBJ2-7	TGTGCCAGCAGTTTATGGGCCTACGAGCAGTACTTC	CASSLWAYEQYF
TRBV11-2	NA	NA	TRBJ2-7	TGTGCCAGCAGCTTAGTGCGCGCCTACGAGCAGTACTTC	CASSLVRAYEQYF
TRBV9	NA	NA	TRBJ1-4	TGTGCCAGCAGCTCCACGAGCAGGGGTAATGAAAAACTGTTTTTT	CASSSTSRGNEKLFF
TRBV15	NA	NA	TRBJ1-5	TGTGCCACCAGCAGTGACAGTTCCTATCAGCCCCAGCATTTT	CATSSDSSYQPQHF
TRBV3-1/TRBV3-2	few	TRBD2	TRBJ2-3	TGTGCAAGCAGCCAAGGTAGTAGCGGGAGCACAGATACGCAGTATTTT	CASSQGSSGSTDTQYF
TRBV11-2	few	TRBD1	TRBJ1-1	TGTGCCAGCAGCCGTGCCCCCCAGGGGGCATCGGGCACTGAAGCTTTCTTT	CASSRAPQGASGTEAFF